This TCR beta chain comes out of a study of siplizumab effects on memory and regulatory T cells. To note about this clone: As yet, its antigen is unknown.

The germline gives CDR1 SNHLY, CDR2 FYNNEI. V lost 10 bases, J lost 10 bases, and 8 bases lay in between. The CDR3 sequence is 10 residues long. Profiling relied on immunoSEQ multiplex PCR, and the TCRdb table lists in-frame clones only, not all of them. The table has more than 85,000 clones, roughly 92% seen once. Study-level findings and limits: No more than a minor fraction of alloreactive clones could be traced back to unstimulated subsets. The diversity of naive T cells seemed greater than that of memory cells, and their alloresponse contribution seemed major. Naive or memory phenotype was unassignable for roughly 75-95% of proliferating CD4+ or CD8+ clones. Alloreactive sequences tracing back to unstimulated CD4+ memory cells were significantly reduced by siplizumab.

The sequenced material came from Tregs sorted from blood. The rearrangement joins TRBV2 to TRBJ1-6; TRBD1 is a possible D gene (5 bases). This TCR was recovered from a human donor in good health. The chain's CDR3 is CATQGSPLHF. CDR3 nucleotide sequence: TGTGCCACCCAGGGCTCACCCCTCCACTTT.